This T cell receptor (beta chain) is drawn from a study of cytomegalovirus exposure and HLA in healthy donors. With 4 bases clipped from V and 6 bases from J, the junction kept 5 bases outside the gene matches. The CDR3 runs 14 residues. CDR1 is PRHDT and CDR2 is FYEKMQ in the germline V gene (reference sequence). Primers: 60 Vbeta forward and 13 Jbeta reverse. TCRdb's copy holds only in-frame clones and misses some; the assay was immunoSEQ multiplex PCR. The sample consists of some 130,000 clones, around 80% of them appearing once. The donors comprised healthy bone marrow donors. The genes are TRBV13 and TRBJ2-1; 8 bases line up with TRBD1. This receptor was identified in a man aged 18 to 35 in good health and CMV-seronegative. Sequenced sample: PBMCs. The CDR3 region has the DNA TGTGCCAGCAGCTATCGGACAGGGACCAATGAGCAGTTCTTC. This sequence encodes CASSYRTGTNEQFF.